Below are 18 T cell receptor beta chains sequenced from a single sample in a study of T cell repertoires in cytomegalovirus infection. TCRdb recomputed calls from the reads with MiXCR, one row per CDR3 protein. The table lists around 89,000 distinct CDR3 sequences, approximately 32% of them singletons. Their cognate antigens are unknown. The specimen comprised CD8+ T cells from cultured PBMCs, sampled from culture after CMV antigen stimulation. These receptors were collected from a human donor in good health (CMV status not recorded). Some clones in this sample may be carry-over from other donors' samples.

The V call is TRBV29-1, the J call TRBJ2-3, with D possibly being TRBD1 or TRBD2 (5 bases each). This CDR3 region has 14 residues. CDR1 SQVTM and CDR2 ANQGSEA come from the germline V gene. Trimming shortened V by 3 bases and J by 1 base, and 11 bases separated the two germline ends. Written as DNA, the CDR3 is TGCAGCGTTGAGGGGACGTACGGCACAGATACGCAGTATTTT. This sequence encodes CSVEGTYGTDTQYF.

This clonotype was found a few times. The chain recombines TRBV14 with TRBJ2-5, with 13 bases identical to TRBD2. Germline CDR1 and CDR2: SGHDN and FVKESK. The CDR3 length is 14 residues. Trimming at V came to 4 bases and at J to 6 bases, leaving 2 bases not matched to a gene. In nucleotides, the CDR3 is TGTGCCAGCAGCCCGGGACTAGCGGGAAAGACCCAGTACTTC. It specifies CASSPGLAGKTQYF.

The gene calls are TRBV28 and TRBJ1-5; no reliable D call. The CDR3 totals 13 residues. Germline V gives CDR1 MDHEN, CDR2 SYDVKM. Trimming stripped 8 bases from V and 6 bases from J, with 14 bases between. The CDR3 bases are TGTGCCAGCGAATTAACCGCGGGTCAGCCCCAGCATTTT. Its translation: CASELTAGQPQHF.

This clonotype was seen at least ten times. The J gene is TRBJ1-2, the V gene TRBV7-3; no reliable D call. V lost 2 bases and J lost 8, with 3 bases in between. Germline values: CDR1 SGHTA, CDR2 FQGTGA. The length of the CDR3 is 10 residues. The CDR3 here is CASSLEGYTF. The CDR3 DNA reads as TGTGCCAGCAGCTTAGAAGGCTACACCTTC.

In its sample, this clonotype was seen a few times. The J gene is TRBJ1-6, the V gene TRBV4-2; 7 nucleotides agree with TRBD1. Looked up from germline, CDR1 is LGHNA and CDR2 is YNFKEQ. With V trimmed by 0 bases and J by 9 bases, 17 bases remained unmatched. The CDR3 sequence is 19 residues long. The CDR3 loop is CASSQDSLFQGGEISPLHF. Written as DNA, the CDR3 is TGTGCCAGCAGCCAAGATTCCCTATTCCAGGGGGGAGAGATTTCACCCCTCCACTTT.

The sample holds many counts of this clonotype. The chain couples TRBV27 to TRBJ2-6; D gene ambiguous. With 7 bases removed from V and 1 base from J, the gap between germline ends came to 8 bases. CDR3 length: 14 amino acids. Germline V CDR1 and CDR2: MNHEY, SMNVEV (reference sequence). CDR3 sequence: CASKLQSGANVLTF. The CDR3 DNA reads TGTGCCAGCAAATTACAATCTGGGGCCAACGTCCTGACTTTC. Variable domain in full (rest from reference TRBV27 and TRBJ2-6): EAQVTQNPRYLITVTGKKLTVTCSQNMNHEYMSWYRQDPGLGLRQIYYSMNVEVTDKGDVPEGYKVSRKEKRNFPLILESPSPNQTSLYFCASKLQSGANVLTFGAGSRLTVL.

Here the CDR3 DNA reads TGTGCCACCATAAGCCAAATAAACATTCAGTACTTC. Protein: CATISQINIQYF. The chain combines TRBV6-6 with TRBJ2-4; D is undetermined. Trimming took 10 bases from V and 6 from J, leaving 13 bases between them. Germline V gene data show CDR1 as MNHNY and CDR2 as SVGAGI (reference sequence). The CDR3 spans 12 residues.

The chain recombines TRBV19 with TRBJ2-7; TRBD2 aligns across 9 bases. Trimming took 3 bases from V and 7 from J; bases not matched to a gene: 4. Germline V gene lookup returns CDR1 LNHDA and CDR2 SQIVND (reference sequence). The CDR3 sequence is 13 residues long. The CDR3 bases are TGTGCCAGTAGTATCGTTAGCGGGGGTGAGCAGTACTTC. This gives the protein CASSIVSGGEQYF.

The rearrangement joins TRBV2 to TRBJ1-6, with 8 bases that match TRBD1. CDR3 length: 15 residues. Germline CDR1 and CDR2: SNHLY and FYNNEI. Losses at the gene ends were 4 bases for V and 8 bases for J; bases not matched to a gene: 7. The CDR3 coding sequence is TGTGCCAGCAGTGGATATACAGGGGGTGATTCACCCCTCCACTTT. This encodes CASSGYTGGDSPLHF.

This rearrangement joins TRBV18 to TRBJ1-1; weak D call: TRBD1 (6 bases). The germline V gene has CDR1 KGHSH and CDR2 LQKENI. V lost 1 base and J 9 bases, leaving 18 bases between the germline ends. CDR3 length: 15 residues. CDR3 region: CASSPRGAQGRQAFF. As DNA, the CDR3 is TGTGCCAGCTCACCACGGGGGGCGCAGGGGCGGCAAGCTTTCTTT.

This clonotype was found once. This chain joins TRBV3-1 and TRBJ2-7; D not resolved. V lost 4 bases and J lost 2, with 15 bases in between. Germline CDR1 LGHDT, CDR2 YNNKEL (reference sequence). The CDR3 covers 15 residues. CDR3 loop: CASSPQPPGPYEQYF. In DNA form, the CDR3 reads TGTGCCAGCAGCCCACAGCCGCCAGGCCCCTACGAGCAGTACTTC.

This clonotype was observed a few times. CDR3 DNA sequence: TGTGCCACCAGCAGGGACAGGGGTAGCAATCAGCCCCAGCATTTT. Protein: CATSRDRGSNQPQHF. The chain links TRBV15 to TRBJ1-5; TRBD1 agrees at 9 bases. Germline loops: CDR1 LNHNV, CDR2 YYDKDF (reference sequence). After removal of 3 bases from V and 0 bases from J, the junction contained 0 bases not matched to a gene. The length of the CDR3 is 15 residues.

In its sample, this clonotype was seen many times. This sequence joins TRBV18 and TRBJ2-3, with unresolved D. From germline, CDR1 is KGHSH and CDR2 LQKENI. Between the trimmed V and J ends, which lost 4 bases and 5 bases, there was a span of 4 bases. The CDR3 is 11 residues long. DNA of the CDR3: TGTGCCAGCTCACTACTAGATACGCAGTATTTT. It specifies CASSLLDTQYF.

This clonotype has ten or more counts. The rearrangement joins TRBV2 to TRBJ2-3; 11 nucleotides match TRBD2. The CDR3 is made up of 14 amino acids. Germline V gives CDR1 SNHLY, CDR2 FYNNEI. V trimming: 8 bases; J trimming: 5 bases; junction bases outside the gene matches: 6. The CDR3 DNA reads TGTGCCAGCGGTAGCGGGGGGGCCGGAGATACGCAGTATTTT. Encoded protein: CASGSGGAGDTQYF.

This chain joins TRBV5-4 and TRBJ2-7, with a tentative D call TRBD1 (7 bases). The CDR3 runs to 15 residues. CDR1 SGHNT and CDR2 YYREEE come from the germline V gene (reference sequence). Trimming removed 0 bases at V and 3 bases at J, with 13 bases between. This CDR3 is CASSLVSGGNYEQYF. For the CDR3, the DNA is TGTGCCAGCAGCTTGGTGTCAGGGGGGAACTACGAGCAGTACTTC.

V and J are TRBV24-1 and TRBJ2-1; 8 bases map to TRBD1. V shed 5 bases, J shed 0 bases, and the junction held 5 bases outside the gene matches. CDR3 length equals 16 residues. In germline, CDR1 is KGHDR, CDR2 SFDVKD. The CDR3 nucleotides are TGTGCCACCAGTGGGACAGGGCTGAGCTCCTACAATGAGCAGTTCTTC. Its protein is CATSGTGLSSYNEQFF.

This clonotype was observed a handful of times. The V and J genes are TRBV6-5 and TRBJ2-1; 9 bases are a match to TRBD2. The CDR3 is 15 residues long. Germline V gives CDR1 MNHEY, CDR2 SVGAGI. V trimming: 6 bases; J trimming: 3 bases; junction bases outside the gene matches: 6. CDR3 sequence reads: CASRPSGAVYNEQFF. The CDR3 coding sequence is TGTGCCAGCAGACCTAGCGGGGCGGTCTACAATGAGCAGTTCTTC.

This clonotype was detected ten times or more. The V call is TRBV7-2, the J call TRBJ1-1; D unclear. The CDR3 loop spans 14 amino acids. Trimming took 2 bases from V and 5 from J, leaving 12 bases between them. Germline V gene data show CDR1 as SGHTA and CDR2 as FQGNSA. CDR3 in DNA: TGTGCCAGCAGCTTAAGTGTGGGGTTGACTGAAGCTTTCTTT. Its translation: CASSLSVGLTEAFF. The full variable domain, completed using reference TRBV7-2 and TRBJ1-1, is GAGVSQSPSNKVTEKGKDVELRCDPISGHTALYWYRQSLGQGLEFLIYFQGNSAPDKSGLPSDRFSAERTGGSVSTLTIQRTQQEDSAVYLCASSLSVGLTEAFFGQGTRLTVV.